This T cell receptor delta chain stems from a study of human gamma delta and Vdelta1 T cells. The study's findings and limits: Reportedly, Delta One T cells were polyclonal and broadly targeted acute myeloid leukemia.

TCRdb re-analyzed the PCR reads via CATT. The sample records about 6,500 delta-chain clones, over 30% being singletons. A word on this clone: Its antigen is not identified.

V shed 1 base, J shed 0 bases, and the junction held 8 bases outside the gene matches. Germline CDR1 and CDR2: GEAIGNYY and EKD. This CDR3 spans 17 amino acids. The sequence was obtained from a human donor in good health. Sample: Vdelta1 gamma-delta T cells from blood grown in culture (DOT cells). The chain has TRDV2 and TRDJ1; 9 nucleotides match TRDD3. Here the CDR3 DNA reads TGTGCCTGTGACACAATCTGGGGGATGCCCGACACCGATAAACTCATCTTT. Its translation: CACDTIWGMPDTDKLIF.